The 12 T cell receptor beta chains below all came from one sample that was sequenced in a study of T cells after yellow fever vaccination. TCRdb ran MiXCR on the 5' RACE reads and lists one entry per CDR3 protein. The table lists fewer than 450,000 distinct CDR3 sequences, under 5% of them singletons. The sequences come from PBMCs, collected 5 days after the yellow fever booster vaccination. Source of these receptors: a man aged 18 to 30 who received the YFV17D yellow fever vaccine.

This clonotype showed up many times. This chain links TRBV7-9 with TRBJ1-1; D unclear. With 3 bases removed from V and 0 bases from J, the gap between germline ends came to 8 bases. The CDR3 extends over 14 amino acids. The germline gives CDR1 SEHNR, CDR2 FQNEAQ (reference sequence). The CDR3 bases are TGTGCCAGCAGCTTTTGGGCCTTGAACACTGAAGCTTTCTTT. Translated: CASSFWALNTEAFF.

This clonotype was observed a few times. The chain has TRBV5-4 and TRBJ1-4, with a tentative D call TRBD1 (6 bases). Germline values: CDR1 SGHNT, CDR2 YYREEE (reference sequence). The CDR3 has 14 amino acids. The germline V and J ends were trimmed by 2 bases and 8 bases, with 13 bases remaining between them. In nucleotides, the CDR3 is TGTGCCAGCAGCTTCGGACAGCCCGGGGAAAAACTGTTTTTT. This sequence encodes CASSFGQPGEKLFF.

This clonotype was seen many times. V is TRBV6-5 and J is TRBJ2-4; 8 nucleotides line up with TRBD2. Per germline, CDR1 MNHEY and CDR2 SVGAGI. V shed 0 bases and J 9 bases; nucleotides not matched to a gene: 10. There are 16 residues in the CDR3. In DNA form, the CDR3 reads TGTGCCAGCAGTTACTCGAAGCGGGGGCCTGGAGGCATTCAGTACTTC. Encoded protein: CASSYSKRGPGGIQYF.

This clonotype was seen at least ten times. The V gene is TRBV7-2, the J gene TRBJ2-1; D unclear. Per germline, CDR1 SGHTA and CDR2 FQGNSA. Trimming cost V 3 bases and J 4 bases, with 10 bases left between them. The CDR3 spans 14 residues. The CDR3 region is CASSFSLEYNEQFF. The CDR3 bases are TGTGCCAGCAGCTTTAGTCTAGAGTACAATGAGCAGTTCTTC. Looking up the rest from reference TRBV7-2 and TRBJ2-1 gives the full variable domain: GAGVSQSPSNKVTEKGKDVELRCDPISGHTALYWYRQSLGQGLEFLIYFQGNSAPDKSGLPSDRFSAERTGGSVSTLTIQRTQQEDSAVYLCASSFSLEYNEQFFGPGTRLTVL.

This clonotype has ten or more counts. This chain connects TRBV29-1 to TRBJ2-2; D not resolved. CDR1 and CDR2 from the germline V gene are SQVTM and ANQGSEA. Trimming stripped 7 bases from V and 3 bases from J, with 6 bases between. This CDR3 has 11 residues. The CDR3 protein is CSAQDTGELFF. CDR3 DNA: TGCAGCGCTCAAGACACCGGGGAGCTGTTTTTT.

This clonotype occurred a few times. This chain links TRBV12-3 or TRBV12-4 with TRBJ1-3; no firm D call. The CDR3 length is 15 residues. Between the trimmed V and J ends, which lost 4 bases and 0 bases, there was a span of 10 bases. The CDR3, as DNA: TGTGCCAGCAGTTCCCAATTAGACTCTGGAAACACCATATATTTT. It yields the protein CASSSQLDSGNTIYF.

This clonotype was seen many times. The chain recombines TRBV24-1 with TRBJ2-2; D is undetermined. Germline CDR1 KGHDR, CDR2 SFDVKD. The V end lost 0 bases, the J end lost 5 bases, and 12 bases lay between the germline ends. The CDR3 loop spans 16 amino acids. CDR3 sequence: CATSDLLQPGTGELFF. The CDR3 region has the DNA TGTGCCACCAGTGATTTGCTCCAGCCAGGTACCGGGGAGCTGTTTTTT.

The chain couples TRBV6-1 to TRBJ2-2; D remains ambiguous. Trimming shortened V by 3 bases and J by 2 bases, and 13 bases separated the two germline ends. The germline V gene has CDR1 MNHNS and CDR2 SASEGT. The CDR3 consists of 16 residues. This CDR3 reads CASSDSELTNTGELFF. The DNA of the CDR3 is TGTGCCAGCAGTGATAGTGAGCTCACCAACACCGGGGAGCTGTTTTTT.

There are many counts of this clonotype. V usage is TRBV24-1 and J usage is TRBJ1-2; tentatively, D is TRBD1 (5 bases). V gave up 4 bases and J gave up 6 bases, with 14 bases separating them. From germline, CDR1 is KGHDR and CDR2 SFDVKD. The CDR3 covers 14 residues. The CDR3 loop is CATSDPGRGDGYTF. In nucleotides, the CDR3 is TGTGCCACCAGTGACCCCGGGAGGGGAGATGGCTACACCTTC.

This clonotype was seen at least ten times. The V and J genes are TRBV25-1 and TRBJ2-6; TRBD1 matches at 10 bases. J lost 3 bases, V lost 3 bases, and 8 bases had no gene match. The CDR3 sequence is 18 residues long. Germline V CDR1 and CDR2: MGHDK, SYGVNS. The CDR3 here is CASSETGGWAIGANVLTF. The DNA of the CDR3 is TGTGCCAGCAGTGAGACAGGGGGCTGGGCTATTGGGGCCAACGTCCTGACTTTC.

This clonotype appeared many times. The rearrangement joins TRBV28 to TRBJ2-5; D remains unclear. V was shortened by 6 bases and J by 5 bases, with 13 bases between the two germline ends. Germline V gene data show CDR1 as MDHEN and CDR2 as SYDVKM. The CDR3 has 13 amino acids. CDR3 amino acids: CASREGLWETQYF. The CDR3 DNA sequence: TGTGCCAGCAGGGAAGGCCTCTGGGAGACCCAGTACTTC. Full variable domain (outside the CDR3, taken from reference TRBV28 and TRBJ2-5): DVKVTQSSRYLVKRTGEKVFLECVQDMDHENMFWYRQDPGLGLRLIYFSYDVKMKEKGDIPEGYSVSREKKERFSLILESASTNQTSMYLCASREGLWETQYFGPGTRLLVL.

This clonotype was counted many times. CDR3: CASSLGGTGSNEKLFF. CDR3 DNA: TGTGCCAGCAGCTTAGGCGGGACAGGCTCAAATGAAAAACTGTTTTTT. The rearrangement uses TRBV7-9 and TRBJ1-4; 8 bases line up with TRBD1. Germline assignment: CDR1 SEHNR and CDR2 FQNEAQ (reference sequence). This CDR3 is built from 16 residues. With 1 base clipped from V and 5 bases from J, the junction kept 6 bases outside the gene matches.